This T cell receptor (beta chain) appears in the sequencing data of a study of cytomegalovirus exposure and HLA in healthy donors. Findings and caveats of the study: After further analysis at a later stage, roughly 15,000 TCR beta sequences were associated with HLA alleles at 0.05 false discovery rate. Trimming of TCR beta V- and J-genes showed a link, identified in a later analysis, to a missense DCLRE1C variant. Solely CMV serostatus was available to characterize immune exposure.

Remarks on this clone: Its antigen is not identified.

Use of 60 Vbeta and 13 Jbeta primers characterized the PCR. TCRdb keeps only in-frame clones here, not all; method: immunoSEQ multiplex PCR. The sample yields under 40,000 clones, roughly nine tenths seen once. CDR1 and CDR2 from the germline V gene are MDHEN and SYDVKM. The length of the CDR3 is 15 residues. Unmatched junction bases numbered 9, after V lost 5 bases and J lost 7 bases. This TCR came from a woman between 18 and 29 years old in good health and CMV-seronegative. Material for sequencing was PBMCs. V usage is TRBV28 and J usage is TRBJ1-4; 8 bases are shared with TRBD1. In DNA, the CDR3 is TGTGCCAGCAGTCCCCACGCCGGACAGGGTGAAAAACTGTTTTTT. Encoded protein: CASSPHAGQGEKLFF.